A selection of T cell receptor beta chains follows, all from one sample in a study of T cell changes during pregnancy in multiple sclerosis. Sequenced by immunoSEQ multiplex PCR; TCRdb stores in-frame clones only, minus some. The data contain about 61,000 clones, 93% of them singletons. Material: CD8+ T cells from peripheral blood mononuclear cells, obtained in the third trimester of pregnancy. These receptors originate from a female donor with multiple sclerosis, enrolled in a pregnancy study. The conserved cysteine and the conserved F or W are not part of the CDR3 here.

j_gene,v_gene,CDR3aa
TRBJ2-7,TRBV2,ASSGSYEQY
TRBJ1-4,TRBV15,ATSSTRGRVEKLF
TRBJ2-7,TRBV28,ASSLLSTGSSYEQY
TRBJ2-7,TRBV4-3,ASSQVLQSYEQY
TRBJ1-2,TRBV29-1,SVPGGKNGYT
TRBJ2-3,TRBV9,ASSVGDSTDTQY
TRBJ1-2,TRBV27,ASSWDRVNYGYT
TRBJ1-1,TRBV5-1,ASSLEGAMNTEAF
TRBJ1-2,TRBV6-5,ASRPGQGGGYT
TRBJ2-2,TRBV7-3,ASSLVPGQGAGGELF
TRBJ1-6,TRBV4-1,ASSQVQIYNSPLH
TRBJ2-1,TRBV5-1,ASSLGGDNEQF
TRBJ1-1,TRBV7-3,ASSLYGTNTEAF
TRBJ1-3,TRBV30,AWGPSVGAAGNTIY
TRBJ1-2,TRBV9,ASSVTDRSLGYT
TRBJ2-3,TRBV15,ATSRDGLTDTQY
TRBJ2-1,TRBV13,ASSKGLALNEQF
TRBJ1-1,TRBV28,ASSPLAGMNTEAF
TRBJ2-7,TRBV27,ASSLSREVSLYEQY
TRBJ2-5,TRBV27,ASSGFDRGPQETQY
TRBJ2-5,TRBV2,ASSDRGPGETQY
TRBJ2-3,TRBV27,ASGLAGDTQY
TRBJ1-1,TRBV14,ASSQVGGVLSNTEAF
TRBJ2-1,TRBV15,ATSGDPGSYNEQF
TRBJ1-3,TRBV6-6,ASSPTGAGNTIY
TRBJ2-5,TRBV7-3,ASSPGTSGETQY
TRBJ2-1,TRBV15,ATSDERLAGNEQF
TRBJ1-2,TRBV6-5,ASSPRTGGLYGYT
TRBJ2-7,TRBV4-3,ASSQSTKGVYEQY
TRBJ2-7,TRBV21-1,ATGLAGVYEQY
TRBJ2-2,TRBV27,ASSSGLAAHTGELF
TRBJ2-5,TRBV27,ASKPRMGETQY
TRBJ1-6,TRBV5-1,ASSLVGPNSPLH
TRBJ2-5,TRBV5-8,ASSNYITGQETQY
TRBJ2-1,TRBV7-9,ASSPWTSGHYNEQF
TRBJ2-3,TRBV13,ASSLSRQGTDTQY
TRBJ1-5,TRBV28,ASSPGADFSNQPQH
TRBJ2-7,TRBV19,ARSTRDRGYEQY
TRBJ1-2,TRBV29-1,SDGAGGPYGYT
TRBJ2-2,TRBV19,ASSWGGLTGELF
TRBJ1-4,TRBV5-4,ASRGIGEKLF
TRBJ2-6,TRBV2,ASMGVAGSSGANVLT
TRBJ1-1,TRBV27,ASSTAQISRNTEAF
TRBJ1-1,TRBV5-1,ASSASGVRRLNTEAF
TRBJ2-1,TRBV19,ASRTGGNEQF